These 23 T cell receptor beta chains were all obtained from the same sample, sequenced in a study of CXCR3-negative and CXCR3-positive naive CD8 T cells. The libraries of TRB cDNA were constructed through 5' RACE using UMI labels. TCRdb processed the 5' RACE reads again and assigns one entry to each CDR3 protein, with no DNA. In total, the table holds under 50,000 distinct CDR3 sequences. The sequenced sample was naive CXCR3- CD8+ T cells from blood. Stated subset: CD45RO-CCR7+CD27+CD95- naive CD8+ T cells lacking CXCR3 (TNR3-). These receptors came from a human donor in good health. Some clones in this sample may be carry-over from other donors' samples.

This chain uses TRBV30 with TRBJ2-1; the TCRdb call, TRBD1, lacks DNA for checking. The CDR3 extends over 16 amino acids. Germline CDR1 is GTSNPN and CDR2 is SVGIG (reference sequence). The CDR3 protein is CAWSVLGTGGRNEQFF.

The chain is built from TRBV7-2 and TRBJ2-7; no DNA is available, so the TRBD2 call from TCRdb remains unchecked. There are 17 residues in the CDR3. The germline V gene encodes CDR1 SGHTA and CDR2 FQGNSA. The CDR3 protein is CASSYTTGRGYLYEQYF.

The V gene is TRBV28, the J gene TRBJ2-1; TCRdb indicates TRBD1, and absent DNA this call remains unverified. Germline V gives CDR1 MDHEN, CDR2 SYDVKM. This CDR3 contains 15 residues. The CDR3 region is CASSFPSSSYNEQFF. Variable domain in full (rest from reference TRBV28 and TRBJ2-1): DVKVTQSSRYLVKRTGEKVFLECVQDMDHENMFWYRQDPGLGLRLIYFSYDVKMKEKGDIPEGYSVSREKKERFSLILESASTNQTSMYLCASSFPSSSYNEQFFGPGTRLTVL.

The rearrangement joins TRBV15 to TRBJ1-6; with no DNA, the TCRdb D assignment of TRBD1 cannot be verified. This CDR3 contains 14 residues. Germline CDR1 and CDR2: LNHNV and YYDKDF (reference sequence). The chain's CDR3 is CATSSDRGGSPLHF.

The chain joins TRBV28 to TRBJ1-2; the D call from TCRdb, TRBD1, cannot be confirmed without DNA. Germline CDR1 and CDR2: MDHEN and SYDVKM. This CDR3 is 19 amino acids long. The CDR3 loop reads CARGRTRAPGQGIRNGYTF.

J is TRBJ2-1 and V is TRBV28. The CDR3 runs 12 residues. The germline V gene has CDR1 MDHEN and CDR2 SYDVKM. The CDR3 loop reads CASLDRYNEQFF.

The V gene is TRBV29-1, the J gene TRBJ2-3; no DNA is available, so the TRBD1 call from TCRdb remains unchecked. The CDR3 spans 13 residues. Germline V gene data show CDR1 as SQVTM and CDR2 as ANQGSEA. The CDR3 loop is CSVVPGISDTQYF.

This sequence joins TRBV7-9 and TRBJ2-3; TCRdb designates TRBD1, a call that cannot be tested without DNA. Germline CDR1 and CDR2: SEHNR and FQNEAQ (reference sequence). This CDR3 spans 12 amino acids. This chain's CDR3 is CASALDSNTQYF. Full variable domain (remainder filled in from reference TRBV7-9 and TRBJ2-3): DTGVSQNPRHKITKRGQNVTFRCDPISEHNRLYWYRQTLGQGPEFLTYFQNEAQLEKSRLLSDRFSAERPKGSFSTLEIQRTEQGDSAMYLCASALDSNTQYFGPGTRLTVL.

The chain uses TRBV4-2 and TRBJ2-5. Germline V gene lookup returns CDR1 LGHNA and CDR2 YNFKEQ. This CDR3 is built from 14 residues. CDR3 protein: CASSQFGQEETQYF.

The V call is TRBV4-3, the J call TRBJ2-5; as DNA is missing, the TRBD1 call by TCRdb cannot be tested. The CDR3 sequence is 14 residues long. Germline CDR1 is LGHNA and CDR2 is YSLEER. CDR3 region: CASSAWGAGETQYF.

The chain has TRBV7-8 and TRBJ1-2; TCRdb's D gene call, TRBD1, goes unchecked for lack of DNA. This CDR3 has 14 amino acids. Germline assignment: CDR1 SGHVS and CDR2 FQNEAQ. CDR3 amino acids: CASSLGQGAAGYTF.

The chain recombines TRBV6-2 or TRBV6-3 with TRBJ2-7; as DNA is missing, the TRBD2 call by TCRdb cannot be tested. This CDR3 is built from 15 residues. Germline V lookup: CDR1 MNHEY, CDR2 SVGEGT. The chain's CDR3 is CASSPGLAATYEQYF.

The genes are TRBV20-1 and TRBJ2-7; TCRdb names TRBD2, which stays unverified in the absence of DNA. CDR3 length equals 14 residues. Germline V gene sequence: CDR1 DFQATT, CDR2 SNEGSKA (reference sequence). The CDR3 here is CSARDHEGSYEQYF.

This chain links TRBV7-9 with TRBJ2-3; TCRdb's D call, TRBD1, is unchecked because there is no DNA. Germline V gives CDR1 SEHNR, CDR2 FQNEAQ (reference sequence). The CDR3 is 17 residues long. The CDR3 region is CASSLALSGEPEDTQYF. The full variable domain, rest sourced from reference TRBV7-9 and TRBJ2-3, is DTGVSQNPRHKITKRGQNVTFRCDPISEHNRLYWYRQTLGQGPEFLTYFQNEAQLEKSRLLSDRFSAERPKGSFSTLEIQRTEQGDSAMYLCASSLALSGEPEDTQYFGPGTRLTVL.

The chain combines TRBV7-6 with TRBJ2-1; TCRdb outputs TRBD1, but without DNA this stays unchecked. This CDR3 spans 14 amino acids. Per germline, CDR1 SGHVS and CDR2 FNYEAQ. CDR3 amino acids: CASSLSGGAGEQFF.

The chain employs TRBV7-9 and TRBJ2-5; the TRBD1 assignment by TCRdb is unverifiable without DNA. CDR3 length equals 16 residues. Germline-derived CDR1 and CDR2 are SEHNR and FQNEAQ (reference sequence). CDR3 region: CASSFQGAGNQETQYF.

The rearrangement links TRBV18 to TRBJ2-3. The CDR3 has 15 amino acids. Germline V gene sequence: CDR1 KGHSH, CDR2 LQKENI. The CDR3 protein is CASSPTDGYTDTQYF.

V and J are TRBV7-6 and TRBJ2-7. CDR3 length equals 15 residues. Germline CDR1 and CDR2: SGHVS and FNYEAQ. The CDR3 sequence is CASSLAPNKGYEQYF.

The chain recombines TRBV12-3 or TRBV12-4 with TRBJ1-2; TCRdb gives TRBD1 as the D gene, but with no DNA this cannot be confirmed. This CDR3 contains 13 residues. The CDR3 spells CASSLSGGDGYTF.

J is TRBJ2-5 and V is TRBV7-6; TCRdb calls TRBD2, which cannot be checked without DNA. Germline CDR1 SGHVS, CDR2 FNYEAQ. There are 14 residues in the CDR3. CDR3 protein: CASSLWTRQETQYF.

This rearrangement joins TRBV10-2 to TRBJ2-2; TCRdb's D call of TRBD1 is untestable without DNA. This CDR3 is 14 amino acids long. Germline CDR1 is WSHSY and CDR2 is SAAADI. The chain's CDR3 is CAISEQGNTGELFF.

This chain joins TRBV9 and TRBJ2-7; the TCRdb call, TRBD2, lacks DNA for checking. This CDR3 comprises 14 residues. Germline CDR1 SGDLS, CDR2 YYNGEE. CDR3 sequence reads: CASSVGLAAYEQYF.

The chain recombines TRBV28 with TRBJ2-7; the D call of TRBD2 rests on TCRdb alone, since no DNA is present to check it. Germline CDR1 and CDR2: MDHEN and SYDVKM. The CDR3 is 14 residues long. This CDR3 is CASSLSSGSYEQYF. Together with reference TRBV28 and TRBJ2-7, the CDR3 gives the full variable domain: DVKVTQSSRYLVKRTGEKVFLECVQDMDHENMFWYRQDPGLGLRLIYFSYDVKMKEKGDIPEGYSVSREKKERFSLILESASTNQTSMYLCASSLSSGSYEQYFGPGTRLTVT.